This TCR beta chain was sequenced during a study of radiotherapy plus CTLA-4 blockade in lung cancer. This table comes from immunoSEQ multiplex PCR, and its TCRdb copy is limited to in-frame clones, with some not included. Altogether tens of thousands of clones are present, approximately 79% being singletons, with the ten largest covering about 10%. The germline gives CDR1 LGHNA, CDR2 YSLEER. With V trimmed by 0 bases and J by 4 bases, 5 bases remained unmatched. The CDR3 extends over 16 amino acids. This receptor was obtained from a human donor with non-small cell lung cancer who had a complete response to radiotherapy plus ipilimumab. The sample in question was peripheral blood, obtained from a patient treated with radiotherapy plus ipilimumab. This chain joins TRBV4-3 and TRBJ2-1; TRBD2 matches 8 bases. CDR3 DNA: TGCGCCAGCAGCCAAGACGGGCTAGCGGGTTACAATGAGCAGTTCTTC. This sequence encodes CASSQDGLAGYNEQFF.